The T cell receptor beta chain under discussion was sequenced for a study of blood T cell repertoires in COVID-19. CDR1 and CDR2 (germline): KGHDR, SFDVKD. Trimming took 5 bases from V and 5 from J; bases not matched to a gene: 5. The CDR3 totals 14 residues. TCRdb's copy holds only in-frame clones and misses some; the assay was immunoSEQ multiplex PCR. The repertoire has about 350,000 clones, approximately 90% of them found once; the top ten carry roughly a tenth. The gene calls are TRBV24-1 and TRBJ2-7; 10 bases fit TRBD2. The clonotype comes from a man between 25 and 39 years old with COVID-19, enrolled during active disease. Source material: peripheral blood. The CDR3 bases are TGTGCCACCAGTGGGACTAGCGGCGGCCACGAGCAGTACTTC. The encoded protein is CATSGTSGGHEQYF.